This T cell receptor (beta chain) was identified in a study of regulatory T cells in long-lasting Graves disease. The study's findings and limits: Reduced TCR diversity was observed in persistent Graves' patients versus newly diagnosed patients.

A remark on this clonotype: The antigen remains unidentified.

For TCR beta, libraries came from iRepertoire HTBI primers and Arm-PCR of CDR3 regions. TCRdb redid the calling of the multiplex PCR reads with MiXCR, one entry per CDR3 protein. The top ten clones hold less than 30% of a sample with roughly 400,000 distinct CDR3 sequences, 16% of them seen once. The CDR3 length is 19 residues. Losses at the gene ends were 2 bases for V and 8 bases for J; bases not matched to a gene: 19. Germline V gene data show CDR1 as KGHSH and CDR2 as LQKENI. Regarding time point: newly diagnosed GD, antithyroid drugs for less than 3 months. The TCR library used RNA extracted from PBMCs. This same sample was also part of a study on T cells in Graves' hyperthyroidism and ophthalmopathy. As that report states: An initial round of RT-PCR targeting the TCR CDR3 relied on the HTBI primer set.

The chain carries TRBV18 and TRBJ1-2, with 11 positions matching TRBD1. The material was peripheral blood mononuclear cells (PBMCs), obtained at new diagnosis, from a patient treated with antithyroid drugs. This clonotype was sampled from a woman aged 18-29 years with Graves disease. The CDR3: CASSPYGSLSGQGAGGYTF. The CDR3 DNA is TGTGCCAGCTCACCATATGGGTCTCTATCAGGACAGGGGGCCGGCGGCTACACCTTC.